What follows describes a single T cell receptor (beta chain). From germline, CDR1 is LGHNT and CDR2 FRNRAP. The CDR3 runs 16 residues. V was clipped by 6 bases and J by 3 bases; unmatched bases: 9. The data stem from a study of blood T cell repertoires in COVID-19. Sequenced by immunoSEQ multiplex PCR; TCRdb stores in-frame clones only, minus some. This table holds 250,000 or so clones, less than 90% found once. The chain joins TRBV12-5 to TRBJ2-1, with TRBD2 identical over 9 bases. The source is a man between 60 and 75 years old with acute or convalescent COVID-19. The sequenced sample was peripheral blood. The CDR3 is CASGPPSGEHYNEQFF. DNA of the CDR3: TGTGCTAGTGGGCCACCTAGCGGGGAACACTACAATGAGCAGTTCTTC.